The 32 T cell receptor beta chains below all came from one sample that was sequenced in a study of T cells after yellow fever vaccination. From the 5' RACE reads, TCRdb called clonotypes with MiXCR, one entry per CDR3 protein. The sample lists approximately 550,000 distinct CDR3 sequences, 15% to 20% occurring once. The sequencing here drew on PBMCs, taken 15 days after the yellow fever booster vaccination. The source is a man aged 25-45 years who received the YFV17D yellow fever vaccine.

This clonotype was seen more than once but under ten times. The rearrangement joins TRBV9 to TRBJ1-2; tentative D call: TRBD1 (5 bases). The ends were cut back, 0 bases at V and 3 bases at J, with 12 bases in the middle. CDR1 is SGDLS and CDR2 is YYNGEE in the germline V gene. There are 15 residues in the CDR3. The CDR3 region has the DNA TGTGCCAGCAGCGTAGATGGTTCGGGGGACTATGGCTACACCTTC. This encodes CASSVDGSGDYGYTF.

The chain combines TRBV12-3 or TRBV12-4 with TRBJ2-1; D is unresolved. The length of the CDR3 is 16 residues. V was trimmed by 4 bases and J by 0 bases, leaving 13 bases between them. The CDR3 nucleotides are TGTGCCAGCAGTTCTACACTCCCGAGCTCCTACAATGAGCAGTTCTTC. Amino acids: CASSSTLPSSYNEQFF.

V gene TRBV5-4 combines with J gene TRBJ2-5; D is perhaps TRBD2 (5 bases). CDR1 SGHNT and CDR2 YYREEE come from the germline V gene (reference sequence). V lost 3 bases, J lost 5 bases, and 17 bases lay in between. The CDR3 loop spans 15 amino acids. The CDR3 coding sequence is TGTGCCAGCAGCTCGGACTCGGGTACGAGGGAGACCCAGTACTTC. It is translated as CASSSDSGTRETQYF.

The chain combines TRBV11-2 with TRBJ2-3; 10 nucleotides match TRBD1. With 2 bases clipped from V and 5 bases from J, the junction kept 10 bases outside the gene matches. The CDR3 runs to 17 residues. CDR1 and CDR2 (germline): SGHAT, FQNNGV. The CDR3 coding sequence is TGTGCCAGCAGCTTAAATTGGATTGGACAGGGGGTAGATACGCAGTATTTT. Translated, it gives CASSLNWIGQGVDTQYF.

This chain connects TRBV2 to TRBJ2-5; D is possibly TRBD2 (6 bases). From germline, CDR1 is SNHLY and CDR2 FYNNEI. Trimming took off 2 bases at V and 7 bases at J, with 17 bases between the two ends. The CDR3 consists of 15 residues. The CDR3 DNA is TGTGCCAGCAGTGAAATACTAGTCCAGGGAGGGACCCAGTACTTC. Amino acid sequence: CASSEILVQGGTQYF.

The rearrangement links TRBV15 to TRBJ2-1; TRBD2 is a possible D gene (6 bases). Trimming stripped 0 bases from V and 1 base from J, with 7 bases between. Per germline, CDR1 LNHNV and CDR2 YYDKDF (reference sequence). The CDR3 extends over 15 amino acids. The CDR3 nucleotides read TGTGCCACCAGCAGAGATAGCGGTTCCTACAATGAGCAGTTCTTC. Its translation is CATSRDSGSYNEQFF.

CDR3: CATSDPMDRVGVSGANVLTF. CDR3 nucleotides: TGTGCCACCAGTGACCCCATGGACAGGGTAGGAGTTTCTGGGGCCAACGTCCTGACTTTC. V gene TRBV24-1 combines with J gene TRBJ2-6, with TRBD1 matching 8 bases. The CDR3 totals 20 residues. Trimming took 4 bases from V and 1 from J; bases not matched to a gene: 14. The germline CDR1 and CDR2 sequences are KGHDR and SFDVKD.

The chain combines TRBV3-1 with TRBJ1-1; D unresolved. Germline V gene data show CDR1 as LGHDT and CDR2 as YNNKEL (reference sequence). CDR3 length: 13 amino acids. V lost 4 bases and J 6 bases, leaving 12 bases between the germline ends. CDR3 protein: CASSLILGSEAFF. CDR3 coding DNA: TGTGCCAGCAGCCTGATTTTGGGCTCTGAAGCTTTCTTT.

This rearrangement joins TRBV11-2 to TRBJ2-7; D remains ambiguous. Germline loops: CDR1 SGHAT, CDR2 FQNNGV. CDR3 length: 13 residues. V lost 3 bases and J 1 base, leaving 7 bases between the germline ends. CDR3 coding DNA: TGTGCCAGCAGCTTGACCGAATCCTACGAGCAGTACTTC. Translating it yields CASSLTESYEQYF.

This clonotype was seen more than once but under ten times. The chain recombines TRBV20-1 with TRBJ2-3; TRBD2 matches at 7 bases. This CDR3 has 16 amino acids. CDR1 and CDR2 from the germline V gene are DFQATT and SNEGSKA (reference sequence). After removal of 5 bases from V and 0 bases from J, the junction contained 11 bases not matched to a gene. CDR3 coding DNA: TGCAGTGCTCGGGAGGAGGGAGACACAAGCACAGATACGCAGTATTTT. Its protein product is CSAREEGDTSTDTQYF.

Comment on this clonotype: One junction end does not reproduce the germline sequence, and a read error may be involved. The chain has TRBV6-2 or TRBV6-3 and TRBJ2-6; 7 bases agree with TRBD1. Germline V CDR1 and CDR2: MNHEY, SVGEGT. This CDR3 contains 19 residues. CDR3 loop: CASRPLTGSTVAGASVLTF. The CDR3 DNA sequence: TGTGCCAGCAGACCCTTGACAGGGTCCACTGTCGCTGGGGCCAGCGTCCTGACTTTC.

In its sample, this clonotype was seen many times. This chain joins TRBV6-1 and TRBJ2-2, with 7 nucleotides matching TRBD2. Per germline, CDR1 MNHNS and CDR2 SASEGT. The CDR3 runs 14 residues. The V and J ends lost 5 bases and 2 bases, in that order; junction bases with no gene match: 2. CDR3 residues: CASSRTRNTGELFF. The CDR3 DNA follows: TGTGCCAGCAGTAGGACTAGAAACACCGGGGAGCTGTTTTTT.

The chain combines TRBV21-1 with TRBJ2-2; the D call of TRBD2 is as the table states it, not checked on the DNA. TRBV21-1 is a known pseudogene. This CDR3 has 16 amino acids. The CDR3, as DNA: TGTGCCAGCAGAACCTCCCCCCCGGGAGGGACCGGGGAGCTGTTTTTT. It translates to CASRTSPPGGTGELFF.

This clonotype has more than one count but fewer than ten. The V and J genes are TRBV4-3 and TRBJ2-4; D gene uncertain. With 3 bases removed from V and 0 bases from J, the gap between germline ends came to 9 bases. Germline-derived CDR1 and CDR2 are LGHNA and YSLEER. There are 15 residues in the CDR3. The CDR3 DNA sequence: TGCGCCAGCAGCCAGGACCAGATAGCCAAAAACATTCAGTACTTC. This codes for CASSQDQIAKNIQYF.

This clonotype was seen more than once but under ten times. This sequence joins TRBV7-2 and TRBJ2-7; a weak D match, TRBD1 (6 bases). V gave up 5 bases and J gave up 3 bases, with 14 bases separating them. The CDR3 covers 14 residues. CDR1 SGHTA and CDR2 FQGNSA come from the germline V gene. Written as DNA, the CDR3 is TGTGCCAGCAGCCAGAACAGGGTAGGCTACGAGCAGTACTTC. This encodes CASSQNRVGYEQYF.

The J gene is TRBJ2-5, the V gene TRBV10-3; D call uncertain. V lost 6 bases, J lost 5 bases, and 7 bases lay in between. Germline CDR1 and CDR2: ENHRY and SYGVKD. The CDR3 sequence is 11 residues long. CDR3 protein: CAISLGETQYF. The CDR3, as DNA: TGTGCCATCAGCCTCGGCGAGACCCAGTACTTC.

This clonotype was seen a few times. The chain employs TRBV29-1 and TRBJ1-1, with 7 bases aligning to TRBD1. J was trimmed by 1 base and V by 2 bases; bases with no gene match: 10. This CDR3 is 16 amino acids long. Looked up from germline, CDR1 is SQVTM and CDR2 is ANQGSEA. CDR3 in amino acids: CSVERRSGTANTEAFF. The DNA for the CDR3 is TGCAGCGTTGAACGACGCTCCGGGACAGCGAACACTGAAGCTTTCTTT.

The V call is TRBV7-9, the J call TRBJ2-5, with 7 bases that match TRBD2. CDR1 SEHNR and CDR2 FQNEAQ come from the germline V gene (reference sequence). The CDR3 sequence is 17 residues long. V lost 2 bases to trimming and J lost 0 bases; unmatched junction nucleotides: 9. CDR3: CASSLIGQRGNQETQYF. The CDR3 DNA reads TGTGCCAGCAGCTTAATCGGTCAGCGGGGAAACCAAGAGACCCAGTACTTC.

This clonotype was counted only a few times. The CDR3 loop reads CASSGTGTSMDEQFF. CDR3 DNA sequence: TGTGCCAGCTCAGGAACCGGGACTAGTATGGATGAGCAGTTCTTC. J is TRBJ2-1 and V is TRBV18; 8 nucleotides match TRBD2. The CDR3 has 15 amino acids. The V gene's germline CDR1 is KGHSH and CDR2 LQKENI. Trimming at V came to 5 bases and at J to 8 bases, leaving 11 bases not matched to a gene.

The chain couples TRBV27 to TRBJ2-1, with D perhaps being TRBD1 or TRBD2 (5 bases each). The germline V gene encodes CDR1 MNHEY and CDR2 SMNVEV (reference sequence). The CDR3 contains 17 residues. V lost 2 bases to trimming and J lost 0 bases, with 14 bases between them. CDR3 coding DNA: TGTGCCAGCAGTTTAGAGACCGGGGCCAGCTCCTACAATGAGCAGTTCTTC. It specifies CASSLETGASSYNEQFF.

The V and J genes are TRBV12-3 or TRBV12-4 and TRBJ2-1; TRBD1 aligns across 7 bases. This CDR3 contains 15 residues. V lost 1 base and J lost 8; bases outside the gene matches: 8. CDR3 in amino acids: CASSLGRTGIYEQFF. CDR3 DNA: TGTGCCAGCAGTTTAGGGCGGACAGGTATCTATGAGCAGTTCTTC.

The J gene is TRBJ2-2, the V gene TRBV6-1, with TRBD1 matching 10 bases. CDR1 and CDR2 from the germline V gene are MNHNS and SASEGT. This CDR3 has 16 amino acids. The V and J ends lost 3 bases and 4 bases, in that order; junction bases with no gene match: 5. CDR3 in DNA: TGTGCCAGCAGTGACGGGACAGGGGCGATCACCGGGGAGCTGTTTTTT. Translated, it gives CASSDGTGAITGELFF.

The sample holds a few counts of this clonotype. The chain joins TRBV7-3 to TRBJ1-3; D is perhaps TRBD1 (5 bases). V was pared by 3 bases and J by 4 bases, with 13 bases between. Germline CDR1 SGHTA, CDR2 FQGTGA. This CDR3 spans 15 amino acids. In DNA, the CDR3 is TGTGCCAGCAGCTTGGGGCAACTCCAAGGAAACACCATATATTTT. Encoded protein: CASSLGQLQGNTIYF. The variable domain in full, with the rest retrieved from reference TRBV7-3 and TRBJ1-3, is GAGVSQTPSNKVTEKGKYVELRCDPISGHTALYWYRQSLGQGPEFLIYFQGTGAADDSGLPNDRFFAVRPEGSVSTLKIQRTERGDSAVYLCASSLGQLQGNTIYFGEGSWLTVV.

This CDR3 reads CASSLDRAGAYEQYF. In DNA form, the CDR3 reads TGTGCCAGCAGCTTAGACCGAGCGGGAGCCTACGAGCAGTACTTC. The chain links TRBV7-2 to TRBJ2-7; 8 bases are shared with TRBD2. The CDR3 totals 15 residues. J was trimmed by 2 bases and V by 1 base; bases with no gene match: 4. Germline CDR1 reads SGHTA; CDR2 reads FQGNSA.

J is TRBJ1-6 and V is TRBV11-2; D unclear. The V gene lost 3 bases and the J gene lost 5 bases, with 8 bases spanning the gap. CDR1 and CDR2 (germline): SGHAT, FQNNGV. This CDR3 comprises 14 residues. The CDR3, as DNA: TGTGCCAGCAGCTTCCGGACGGATAATTCACCCCTCCACTTT. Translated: CASSFRTDNSPLHF.

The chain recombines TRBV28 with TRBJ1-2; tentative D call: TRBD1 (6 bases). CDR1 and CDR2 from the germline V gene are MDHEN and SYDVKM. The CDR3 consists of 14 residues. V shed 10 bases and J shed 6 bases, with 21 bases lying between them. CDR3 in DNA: TGTGCCATCCCCCTCCGGGGGCCGGGTGATGGCTACACCTTC. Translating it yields CAIPLRGPGDGYTF.

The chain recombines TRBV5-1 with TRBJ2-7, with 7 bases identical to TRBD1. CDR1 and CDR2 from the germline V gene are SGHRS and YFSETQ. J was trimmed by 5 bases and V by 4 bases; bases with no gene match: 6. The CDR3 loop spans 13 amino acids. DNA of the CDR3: TGCGCCAGCAGCAACAGGGGAAGGGACGAGCAGTACTTC. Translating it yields CASSNRGRDEQYF.

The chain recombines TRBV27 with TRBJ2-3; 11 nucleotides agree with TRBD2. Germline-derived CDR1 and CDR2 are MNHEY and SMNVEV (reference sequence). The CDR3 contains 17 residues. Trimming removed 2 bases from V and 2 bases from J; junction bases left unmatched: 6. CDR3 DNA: TGTGCCAGCAGTTTACTTCTTAGCGGGAGGGCCACAGATACGCAGTATTTT. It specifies CASSLLLSGRATDTQYF.

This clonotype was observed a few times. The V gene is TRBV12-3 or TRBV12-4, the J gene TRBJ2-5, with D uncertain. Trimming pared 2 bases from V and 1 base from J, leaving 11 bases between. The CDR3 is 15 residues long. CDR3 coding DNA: TGTGCCAGCAGTTTATTCTCTAGAGCCCAAGAGACCCAGTACTTC. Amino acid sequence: CASSLFSRAQETQYF.

The CDR3 nucleotides read TGCAGTGCTAGCGTACCGGGACTAGGTGTGAAGACCCAGTACTTC. Translation gives CSASVPGLGVKTQYF. The chain uses TRBV20-1 and TRBJ2-5; 8 bases agree with TRBD2. The trim removed 3 bases at V and 6 bases at J, leaving 12 bases unmatched. There are 15 residues in the CDR3. Germline V gene data show CDR1 as DFQATT and CDR2 as SNEGSKA (reference sequence).

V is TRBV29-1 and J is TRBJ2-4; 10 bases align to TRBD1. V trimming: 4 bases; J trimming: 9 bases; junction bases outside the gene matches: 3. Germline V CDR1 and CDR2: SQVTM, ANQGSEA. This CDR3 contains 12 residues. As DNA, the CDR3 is TGCAGCGTTGGGGGACAGGGGTCCATTCAGTACTTC. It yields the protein CSVGGQGSIQYF.

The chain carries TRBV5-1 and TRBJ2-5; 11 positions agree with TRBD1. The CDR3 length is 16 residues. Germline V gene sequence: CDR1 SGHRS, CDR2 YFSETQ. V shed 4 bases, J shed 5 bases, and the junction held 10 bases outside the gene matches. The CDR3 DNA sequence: TGCGCCAGCAGCATCCGTTGGACAGGGGGCAGTGAGACCCAGTACTTC. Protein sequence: CASSIRWTGGSETQYF.